These 13 T cell receptor beta chains originate from one sample sequenced in a study of T cell changes during pregnancy in multiple sclerosis. Only in-frame clones appear in the TCRdb table, and some are missing; sequencing was by immunoSEQ multiplex PCR. This sample has tens of thousands of clones, with under 95% found just once. The input for sequencing was peripheral blood, taken in the second trimester of pregnancy. The receptor set was obtained from a female donor in good health, enrolled as a control in a pregnancy study.

The chain employs TRBV7-2 and TRBJ2-4, with TRBD2 matching 12 bases. The CDR3 extends over 18 amino acids. The germline CDR1 and CDR2 sequences are SGHTA and FQGNSA. The ends lost 4 bases at V and 0 bases at J; junction bases unmatched: 7. In DNA form, the CDR3 reads TGTGCCAGCAGCTCCCTACTAGCGGGGGGACTAGCCAAAAACATTCAGTACTTC. This gives the protein CASSSLLAGGLAKNIQYF.

J is TRBJ2-3 and V is TRBV9; 12 bases agree with TRBD2. This CDR3 has 16 residues. Per germline, CDR1 SGDLS and CDR2 YYNGEE. V lost 0 bases, J lost 6 bases, and 5 bases stayed unmatched. The CDR3 spells CASSVVASGGDDTQYF. CDR3 bases: TGTGCCAGCAGCGTAGTAGCTAGCGGGGGGGACGATACGCAGTATTTT.

The chain employs TRBV7-8 and TRBJ2-1; 9 nucleotides agree with TRBD2. Trimming cost V 9 bases and J 7 bases; bases outside gene matches: 10. Per the germline V gene, CDR1 is SGHVS and CDR2 is FQNEAQ. The CDR3 has 14 residues. CDR3 sequence: CASNPSGIGNEQFF. CDR3 nucleotide sequence: TGTGCCAGTAATCCTAGCGGGATAGGGAATGAGCAGTTCTTC.

V is TRBV7-3 and J is TRBJ1-5; D not resolved. Trimming cost V 3 bases and J 6 bases, with 9 bases left between them. From germline, CDR1 is SGHTA and CDR2 FQGTGA. This CDR3 is 13 amino acids long. DNA for the CDR3: TGTGCCAGCAGCTTGAGGCCCGGTCAGCCCCAGCATTTT. It encodes CASSLRPGQPQHF.

This clone was seen only once. This sequence joins TRBV5-1 and TRBJ2-3; 9 positions match TRBD2. After removal of 7 bases from V and 7 bases from J, the junction contained 16 bases not matched to a gene. The germline CDR1 and CDR2 sequences are SGHRS and YFSETQ. This CDR3 spans 16 amino acids. The chain's CDR3 is CASDLYSGSLGNTQYF. In nucleotides, the CDR3 is TGCGCCAGCGACCTTTATAGCGGGAGCTTAGGAAATACGCAGTATTTT.

The chain recombines TRBV7-9 with TRBJ1-5; 10 nucleotides agree with TRBD1. The length of the CDR3 is 13 residues. The J segment lost 7 bases and the V segment lost 5 bases, leaving 2 bases of the junction unmatched. CDR1 SEHNR and CDR2 FQNEAQ come from the germline V gene (reference sequence). As DNA, the CDR3 is TGTGCCAGCAGCGGACAGGGGGACCAGCCCCAGCATTTT. This gives the protein CASSGQGDQPQHF.

The chain recombines TRBV5-5 with TRBJ2-7; TRBD1 matches 10 bases. The CDR3 is made up of 15 amino acids. The V and J ends lost 3 bases and 4 bases, in that order; junction bases with no gene match: 7. Germline CDR1 SGHKS, CDR2 YYEKEE (reference sequence). CDR3 sequence: CASSSAGTGVYEQYF. Here the CDR3 DNA reads TGTGCCAGCAGCTCGGCCGGGACAGGGGTGTACGAGCAGTACTTC.

The chain links TRBV5-4 to TRBJ2-3, with 8 bases lining up with TRBD2. The CDR3 is 15 residues long. The germline V gene has CDR1 SGHNT and CDR2 YYREEE (reference sequence). Germline trimming cut 5 bases from V and 3 bases from J; bases unmatched to any gene: 8. DNA of the CDR3: TGTGCCAGCAGTCGTGACGGGGGGGGGACAGATACGCAGTATTTT. Protein: CASSRDGGGTDTQYF.

This chain joins TRBV7-9 and TRBJ1-2; 7 nucleotides agree with TRBD1. CDR3 size: 14 residues. The junction had 9 bases not matched to a gene; V was cut back by 4 bases and J by 7 bases. From germline, CDR1 is SEHNR and CDR2 FQNEAQ (reference sequence). The CDR3 loop is CASSSTGANRGYTF. For the CDR3, the DNA is TGTGCCAGCAGCTCAACAGGGGCAAATCGTGGCTACACCTTC.

V usage is TRBV6-1 and J usage is TRBJ2-7, with 8 bases matching TRBD1. This CDR3 region has 14 residues. Germline V gene sequence: CDR1 MNHNS, CDR2 SASEGT. Germline trimming cut 0 bases from V and 5 bases from J; bases unmatched to any gene: 3. The CDR3 DNA reads TGTGCCAGCAGTGAAGCCAGGGGGCACAACGAGCAGTACTTC. As protein: CASSEARGHNEQYF.

The chain recombines TRBV7-8 with TRBJ1-1, with TRBD1 matching 9 bases. The CDR3 has 16 amino acids. The ends lost 5 bases at V and 6 bases at J; junction bases unmatched: 13. From germline, CDR1 is SGHVS and CDR2 FQNEAQ. The CDR3 loop is CASSQRTGVMLAEAFF. CDR3 bases: TGTGCCAGCAGCCAACGGACAGGGGTGATGTTGGCTGAAGCTTTCTTT.

The chain employs TRBV6-5 and TRBJ2-5; TRBD2 aligns across 9 bases. Germline loops: CDR1 MNHEY, CDR2 SVGAGI. The length of the CDR3 is 16 residues. With V trimmed by 0 bases and J by 2 bases, 4 bases remained unmatched. The CDR3 sequence: CASSYSGTSRQETQYF. CDR3 DNA: TGTGCCAGCAGTTACTCCGGGACTAGCCGGCAAGAGACCCAGTACTTC.

The chain has TRBV6-6 and TRBJ1-1; 7 nucleotides line up with TRBD1. CDR3 length: 14 residues. Germline CDR1 reads MNHNY; CDR2 reads SVGAGI (reference sequence). V gave up 7 bases and J gave up 0 bases; unmatched junction bases: 5. The CDR3, as DNA: TGTGCCAGCACCCAGACAGGGATGAACACTGAAGCTTTCTTT. This codes for CASTQTGMNTEAFF.